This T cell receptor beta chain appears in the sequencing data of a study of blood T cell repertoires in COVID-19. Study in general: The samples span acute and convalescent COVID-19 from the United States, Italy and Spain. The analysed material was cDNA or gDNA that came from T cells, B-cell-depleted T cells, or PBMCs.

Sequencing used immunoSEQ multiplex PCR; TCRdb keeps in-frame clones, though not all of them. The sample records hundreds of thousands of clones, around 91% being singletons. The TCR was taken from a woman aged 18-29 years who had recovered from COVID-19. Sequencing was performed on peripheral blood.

In DNA form, the CDR3 reads TGTGCCAGCAGCTTAGTAGCGCTTCGGGAGACCCAGTACTTC. This gives the protein CASSLVALRETQYF. The V gene is TRBV7-2, the J gene TRBJ2-5, with D perhaps matching TRBD2 (5 bases). The CDR3 spans 14 residues. The ends were cut back, 1 base at V and 5 bases at J, with 11 bases in the middle. CDR1 SGHTA and CDR2 FQGNSA come from the germline V gene.